This TCR beta chain appears in the sequencing data of a study of shared clonotypes between healthy human individuals. Study-wide findings and caveats: Roughly 5% of naive CD4 clonotypes were common to a few donors.

Concerning this clone: Its antigen is currently unknown. This sample also contains other DNA sequences that code for the same CDR3.

Naive CD8 isolation took CD45RO-negative cells positively selected for CCR7 and excluded terminally differentiated effector memory CD45RA+ cells. Every one of the donors was a Caucasian adult that lived in Nashville, Tennessee. Roughly 200 ng DNA, tens of thousands of T cell genomes, went into each sorted-subset replicate PCR. The assay was immunoSEQ multiplex PCR, and TCRdb's table has in-frame clones only and misses some. The data hold around 2,000,000 clones, with approximately 94% observed a single time. The CDR3 runs to 15 residues. Germline-derived CDR1 and CDR2 are MNHEY and SVGAGI. V shed 2 bases and J 1 base; nucleotides not matched to a gene: 1.

Sequencing input: naive CD8+ T cells sorted from blood. The chain joins TRBV6-5 to TRBJ2-2, with 7 bases fitting TRBD1. This sequence was found in a man in his late teens or twenties in good health. The CDR3 DNA reads as TGTGCCAGCAGTTACACAGGGGAGAACACCGGGGAGCTGTTTTTT. Protein sequence: CASSYTGENTGELFF.